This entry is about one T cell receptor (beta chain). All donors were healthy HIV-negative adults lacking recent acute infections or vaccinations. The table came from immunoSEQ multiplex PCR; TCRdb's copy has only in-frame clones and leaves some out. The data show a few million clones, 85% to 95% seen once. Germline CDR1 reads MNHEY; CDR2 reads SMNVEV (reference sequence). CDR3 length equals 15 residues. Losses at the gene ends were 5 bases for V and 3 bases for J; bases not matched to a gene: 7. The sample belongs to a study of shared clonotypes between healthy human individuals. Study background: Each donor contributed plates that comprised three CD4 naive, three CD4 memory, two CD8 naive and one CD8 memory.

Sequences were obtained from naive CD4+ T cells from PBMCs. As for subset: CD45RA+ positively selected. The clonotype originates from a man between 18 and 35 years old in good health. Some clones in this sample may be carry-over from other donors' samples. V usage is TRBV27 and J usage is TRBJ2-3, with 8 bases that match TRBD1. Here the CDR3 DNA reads TGTGCCAGCAGTGACAGGGGTTTGCGTACAGATACGCAGTATTTT. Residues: CASSDRGLRTDTQYF.